Following are 19 T cell receptor beta chains from one sample sequenced in a study of T cells in Graves' hyperthyroidism and ophthalmopathy. TCR beta CDR3 regions were amplified from RNA. HTBI primers drove first-round RT-PCR of the TCR CDR3. TCRdb re-derived calls from the multiplex PCR reads in MiXCR, one entry per CDR3 protein. The table shows hundreds of thousands of distinct CDR3 sequences, with 46% occurring only once. The sample comprised peripheral blood or thyroid tissue (not recorded which). The source is a woman between 18 and 30 years old with Graves' hyperthyroidism.

CDR3 nucleotide sequence: TGTGCCAGCAGCCCAGCAGGGGGCGCTTCTGGCTACACCTTC. Amino acids: CASSPAGGASGYTF. V usage is TRBV7-3 and J usage is TRBJ1-2; 8 nucleotides agree with TRBD1. The ends lost 5 bases at V and 7 bases at J; junction bases unmatched: 9. The CDR3 spans 14 residues. Germline V lookup: CDR1 SGHTA, CDR2 FQGTGA. Using reference TRBV7-3 and TRBJ1-2 for the parts outside the CDR3, the full variable domain is GAGVSQTPSNKVTEKGKYVELRCDPISGHTALYWYRQSLGQGPEFLIYFQGTGAADDSGLPNDRFFAVRPEGSVSTLKIQRTERGDSAVYLCASSPAGGASGYTFGSGTRLTVV.

The chain employs TRBV6-6 and TRBJ2-7; D is perhaps TRBD1 or TRBD2 (5 bases each). V gave up 8 bases and J gave up 4 bases, with 21 bases separating them. There are 15 residues in the CDR3. Germline CDR1 reads MNHNY; CDR2 reads SVGAGI (reference sequence). In DNA form, the CDR3 reads TGTGCCAGCTCACCTCAGACCGGGACGGCTTACGAGCAGTACTTC. Amino acid sequence: CASSPQTGTAYEQYF.

This clonotype showed up just a few times. This sequence joins TRBV20-1 and TRBJ1-3; D remains ambiguous. The CDR3 sequence is 12 residues long. Trimming pared 0 bases from V and 4 bases from J, leaving 4 bases between. The germline V gene has CDR1 DFQATT and CDR2 SNEGSKA (reference sequence). CDR3 coding DNA: TGCAGTGCTAGAGATCCCGGAAACACCATATATTTT. This codes for CSARDPGNTIYF.

This clonotype has more than one count but fewer than ten. The CDR3 here is CASSLEGDGTQYF. CDR3 in DNA: TGTGCCAGCAGCTTAGAGGGAGATGGGACCCAGTACTTC. This chain joins TRBV7-3 and TRBJ2-5; maybe TRBD2 (5 bases). The CDR3 runs to 13 residues. Trimming took 2 bases from V and 7 from J, leaving 11 bases between them. Germline V gene lookup returns CDR1 SGHTA and CDR2 FQGTGA. The full variable domain, its missing parts supplied by reference TRBV7-3 and TRBJ2-5, is GAGVSQTPSNKVTEKGKYVELRCDPISGHTALYWYRQSLGQGPEFLIYFQGTGAADDSGLPNDRFFAVRPEGSVSTLKIQRTERGDSAVYLCASSLEGDGTQYFGPGTRLLVL.

The genes are TRBV20-1 and TRBJ1-4, with 12 nucleotides matching TRBD1. This CDR3 region has 16 residues. After removal of 4 bases from V and 6 bases from J, the junction contained 9 bases not matched to a gene. Germline CDR1 is DFQATT and CDR2 is SNEGSKA (reference sequence). CDR3 loop: CSANRDRGRRDEKLFF. The CDR3, as DNA: TGCAGTGCTAACCGGGACAGGGGGCGTCGAGATGAAAAACTGTTTTTT.

Notes on this clonotype: A read error may account for a junction end that differs from germline. CDR3 in amino acids: CARSYSLAGETQYF. The CDR3 nucleotides read TGTGCCAGAAGTTACTCACTAGCAGGGGAGACCCAGTACTTC. The genes are TRBV6-5 and TRBJ2-5; a possible D gene is TRBD2 (6 bases). This CDR3 spans 14 amino acids. The germline gives CDR1 MNHEY, CDR2 SVGAGI.

On this clonotype: One end of the junction fails to match germline, which may point to a read error. The chain couples TRBV7-9 to TRBJ2-2; D gene ambiguous. This CDR3 is built from 12 residues. Germline-derived CDR1 and CDR2 are SEHNR and FQNEAQ (reference sequence). The CDR3 sequence is CASGLVTGELFF. CDR3 sequence (DNA): TGTGCCAGCGGCTTGGTAACCGGGGAGCTGTTTTTT. Drawing the rest from reference TRBV7-9 and TRBJ2-2, the complete variable domain is DTGVSQNPRHKITKRGQNVTFRCDPISEHNRLYWYRQTLGQGPEFLTYFQNEAQLEKSRLLSDRFSAERPKGSFSTLEIQRTEQGDSAMYLCASGLVTGELFFGEGSRLTVL.

A remark on this clonotype: One junction end does not reproduce the germline sequence, and a read error may be involved. J is TRBJ2-5 and V is TRBV7-9; D tentatively reads TRBD1 or TRBD2 (5 bases each). CDR3 length: 15 amino acids. The V gene's germline CDR1 is SEHNR and CDR2 FQNEAQ (reference sequence). The chain's CDR3 is CASSTLGLAGETQYF. For the CDR3, the DNA is TGCGCCAGCAGCACCCTGGGGCTAGCTGGGGAGACCCAGTACTTC.

This clonotype has only a few counts. J is TRBJ2-5 and V is TRBV12-3 or TRBV12-4; the match to TRBD1 covers 7 bases. The CDR3 has 15 residues. Trimming at V came to 1 base and at J to 6 bases, leaving 8 bases not matched to a gene. DNA for the CDR3: TGTGCCAGCAGTTTAGGGGGGACAGCTCAAAAGACCCAGTACTTC. This encodes CASSLGGTAQKTQYF.

With regard to this clonotype: At one of its ends the junction is not consistent with the germline gene, which may arise from a read error. The V and J genes are TRBV2 and TRBJ1-2; TRBD1 is a possible D gene (6 bases). CDR1 is SNHLY and CDR2 is FYNNEI in the germline V gene. The CDR3 contains 15 residues. The CDR3 sequence: CASSARLQGHYGHTF. The CDR3 nucleotides read TGTGCCAGCAGTGCTAGACTACAGGGACACTATGGCCACACCTTC. Using reference TRBV2 and TRBJ1-2 for the parts outside the CDR3, the full variable domain is EPEVTQTPSHQVTQMGQEVILRCVPISNHLYFYWYRQILGQKVEFLVSFYNNEISEKSEIFDDQFSVERPDGSNFTLKIRSTKLEDSAMYFCASSARLQGHYGHTFGSGTRLTVV.

The genes are TRBV7-4 and TRBJ1-4; 7 bases are a match to TRBD1. Trimming removed 1 base from V and 6 bases from J; junction bases left unmatched: 5. CDR1 is SGHVT and CDR2 is SQSDAQ in the germline V gene. This CDR3 comprises 15 residues. The CDR3 nucleotides are TGTGCCAGCAGCTTAGGGGGGGGGACAGATGAAAAACTGTTTTTT. It specifies CASSLGGGTDEKLFF.

V gene TRBV6-5 combines with J gene TRBJ1-1; TRBD1 might be the D (5 bases). The V gene lost 4 bases and the J gene lost 0 bases, with 12 bases spanning the gap. This CDR3 has 15 amino acids. Germline lookup yields CDR1 MNHEY and CDR2 SVGAGI. DNA of the CDR3: TGTGCCAGCAGTTCGCAGGGCCTCATGAACACTGAAGCTTTCTTT. Amino acids: CASSSQGLMNTEAFF.

Remarks on this clonotype: One base away lies a much larger clone, so this may be a sequencing read error. The chain has TRBV9 and TRBJ1-5; the D is unclear. Germline V CDR1 and CDR2: SGDLS, YYNGEE. V lost 4 bases and J lost 6, with 17 bases in between. This CDR3 is 15 amino acids long. The CDR3 DNA follows: TGTGCCAGCAGCTTAACGGGGTTGGGCAGTCAGCCCCAGCATTTT. It translates to CASSLTGLGSQPQHF. The variable domain in full, with the rest retrieved from reference TRBV9 and TRBJ1-5, is DSGVTQTPKHLITATGQRVTLRCSPRSGDLSVYWYQQSLDQGLQFLIQYYNGEERAKGNILERFSAQQFPDLHSELNLSSLELGDSALYFCASSLTGLGSQPQHFGDGTRLSIL.

Details on this clonotype: A single base separates this from a much larger clone, so it may be a read error. The rearrangement links TRBV10-3 to TRBJ1-5; D perhaps matches TRBD1 (5 bases). Germline values: CDR1 ENHRY, CDR2 SYGVKD. Trimming shortened V by 3 bases and J by 15 bases, and 18 bases separated the two germline ends. CDR3 length: 13 amino acids. This chain's CDR3 is CAISEWQGSSPHF. The CDR3 nucleotides read TGTGCCATCAGTGAATGGCAGGGATCGTCCCCGCATTTT.

In regard to this clonotype: A much larger clone sits a single nucleotide away, making a read error possible. The chain carries TRBV2 and TRBJ2-5, with 7 bases aligning to TRBD2. The trim removed 5 bases at V and 4 bases at J, leaving 4 bases unmatched. Germline CDR1 and CDR2: SNHLY and FYNNEI. There are 13 residues in the CDR3. CDR3 region: CASSPRLAETQYF. The CDR3 DNA follows: TGTGCCAGCAGTCCCAGACTAGCAGAGACCCAGTACTTC.

This clonotype was observed at least ten times. This chain joins TRBV2 and TRBJ2-5; D gene ambiguous. Germline V lookup: CDR1 SNHLY, CDR2 FYNNEI. The CDR3 extends over 11 amino acids. Trimming pared 4 bases from V and 4 bases from J, leaving 4 bases between. The CDR3 loop reads CASSVTETQYF. Here the CDR3 DNA reads TGTGCCAGCAGTGTGACAGAGACCCAGTACTTC.

This clonotype was picked up a small number of times. The chain carries TRBV19 and TRBJ1-2, with 7 bases fitting TRBD1. The germline V gene encodes CDR1 LNHDA and CDR2 SQIVND (reference sequence). J lost 4 bases, V lost 4 bases, and 9 bases had no gene match. The CDR3 contains 15 residues. DNA for the CDR3: TGTGCCAGTAGTAAGGTCCTGGGACAGATCTATGGCTACACCTTC. This translates into CASSKVLGQIYGYTF. Filled out from reference TRBV19 and TRBJ1-2, the complete variable domain reads DGGITQSPKYLFRKEGQNVTLSCEQNLNHDAMYWYRQDPGQGLRLIYYSQIVNDFQKGDIAEGYSVSREKKESFPLTVTSAQKNPTAFYLCASSKVLGQIYGYTFGSGTRLTVV.

The V gene is TRBV20-1, the J gene TRBJ1-1; D perhaps matches TRBD1 (6 bases). CDR1 and CDR2 (germline): DFQATT, SNEGSKA (reference sequence). This CDR3 region has 15 residues. V lost 3 bases and J lost 5, with 19 bases in between. This CDR3 reads CSASEGTSRWTEAFF. Written as DNA, the CDR3 is TGCAGTGCTAGCGAGGGGACATCTCGATGGACTGAAGCTTTCTTT.

This clonotype was counted a few times. This chain links TRBV6-5 with TRBJ1-6; no firm D call. The V gene lost 8 bases and the J gene lost 11 bases, with 16 bases spanning the gap. CDR3 length: 13 amino acids. CDR1 and CDR2 (germline): MNHEY, SVGAGI. The CDR3 bases are TGTGCCAGCCTGGCCCGACCTGGAACACCCCTCCACTTT. This encodes CASLARPGTPLHF.